This TCR beta chain was captured in a study of CD8+CD57+ T cells in acquired aplastic anemia. Worth noting for this clonotype: The antigen remains undetermined.

The germline gives CDR1 LNHDA, CDR2 SQIVND (reference sequence). This CDR3 comprises 15 residues. V lost 2 bases, J lost 5 bases, and 16 bases lay in between. The use of genomic DNA as template underpinned the TCR beta VDJ and CDR3 profiling. One entry per CDR3 protein results from TCRdb running MiXCR on the reads. The sample includes about 110,000 distinct CDR3 sequences, less than 65% of them seen just once. The study's findings and limits: Almost 30 sequences, all CD8+ CDR3, were shared between patients and controls.

The chain couples TRBV19 to TRBJ2-7, with TRBD1 as a possible D gene (5 bases). This clonotype was sampled from a human donor in good health, serving as a control. Sequenced sample: sorted CD4+, CD8+, or CD8+CD57+ T cells (not recorded which) from PBMCs. CDR3 loop: CASSISAGMRNEQYF. Here the CDR3 DNA reads TGTGCCAGTAGTATATCTGCAGGGATGAGGAACGAGCAGTACTTC.